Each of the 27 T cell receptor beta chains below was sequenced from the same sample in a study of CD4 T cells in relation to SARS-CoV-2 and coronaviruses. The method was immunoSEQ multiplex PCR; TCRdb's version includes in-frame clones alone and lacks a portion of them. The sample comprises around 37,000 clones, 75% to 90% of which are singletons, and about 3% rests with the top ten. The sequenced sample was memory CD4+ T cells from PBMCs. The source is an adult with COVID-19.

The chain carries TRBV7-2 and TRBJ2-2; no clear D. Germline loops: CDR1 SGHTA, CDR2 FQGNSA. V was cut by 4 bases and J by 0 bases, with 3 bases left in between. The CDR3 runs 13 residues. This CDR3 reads CASSSANTGELFF. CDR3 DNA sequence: TGTGCCAGCAGCTCCGCGAACACCGGGGAGCTGTTTTTT.

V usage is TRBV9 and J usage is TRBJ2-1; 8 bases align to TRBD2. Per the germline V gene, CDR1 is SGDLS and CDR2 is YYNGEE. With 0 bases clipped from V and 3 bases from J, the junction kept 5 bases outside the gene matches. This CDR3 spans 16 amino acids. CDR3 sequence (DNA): TGTGCCAGCAGCGTAGCATTAGCGGGGAACTACAATGAGCAGTTCTTC. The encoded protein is CASSVALAGNYNEQFF.

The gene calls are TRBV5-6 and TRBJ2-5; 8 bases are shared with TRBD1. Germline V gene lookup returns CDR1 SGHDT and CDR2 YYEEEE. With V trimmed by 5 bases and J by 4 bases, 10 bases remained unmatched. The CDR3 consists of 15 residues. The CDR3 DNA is TGTGCCAGCAGTCCTGACAGGGGAAATTCAGAGACCCAGTACTTC. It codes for CASSPDRGNSETQYF.

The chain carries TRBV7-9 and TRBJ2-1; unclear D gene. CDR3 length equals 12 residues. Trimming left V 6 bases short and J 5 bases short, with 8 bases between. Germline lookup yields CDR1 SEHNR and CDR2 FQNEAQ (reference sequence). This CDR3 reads CASRRLNNEQFF. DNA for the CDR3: TGTGCCAGCAGACGGCTCAACAATGAGCAGTTCTTC.

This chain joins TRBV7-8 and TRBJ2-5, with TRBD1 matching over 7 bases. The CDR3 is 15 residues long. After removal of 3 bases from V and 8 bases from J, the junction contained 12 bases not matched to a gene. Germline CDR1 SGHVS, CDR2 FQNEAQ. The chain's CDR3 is CASSFTGTDKSTQYF. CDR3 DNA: TGTGCCAGCAGCTTTACCGGGACAGACAAGAGTACCCAGTACTTC.

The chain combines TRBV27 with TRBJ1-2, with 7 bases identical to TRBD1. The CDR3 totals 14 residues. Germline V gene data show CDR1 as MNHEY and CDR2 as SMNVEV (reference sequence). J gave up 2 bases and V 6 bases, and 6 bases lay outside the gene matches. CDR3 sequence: CASRKGQTNYGYTF. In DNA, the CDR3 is TGTGCCAGCAGGAAGGGACAGACCAACTATGGCTACACCTTC.

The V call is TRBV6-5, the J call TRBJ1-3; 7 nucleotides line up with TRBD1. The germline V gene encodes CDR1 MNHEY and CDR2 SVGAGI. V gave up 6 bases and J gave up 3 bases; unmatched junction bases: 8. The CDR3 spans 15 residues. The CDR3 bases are TGTGCCAGCAGGGCGGGACAGATGGTTGGAAACACCATATATTTT. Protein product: CASRAGQMVGNTIYF.

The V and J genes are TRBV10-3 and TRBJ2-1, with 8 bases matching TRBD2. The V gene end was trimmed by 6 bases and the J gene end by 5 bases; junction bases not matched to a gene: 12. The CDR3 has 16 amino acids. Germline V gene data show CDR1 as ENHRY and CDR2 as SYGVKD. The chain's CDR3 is CAIRDYTGGPNNEQFF. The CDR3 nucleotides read TGTGCCATCAGAGACTACACGGGAGGGCCGAACAATGAGCAGTTCTTC.

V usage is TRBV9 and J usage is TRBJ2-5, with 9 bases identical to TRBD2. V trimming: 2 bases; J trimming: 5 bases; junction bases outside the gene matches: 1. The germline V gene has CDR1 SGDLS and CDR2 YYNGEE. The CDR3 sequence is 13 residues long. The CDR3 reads CASSVGLAETQYF. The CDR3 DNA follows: TGTGCCAGCAGCGTCGGACTAGCGGAGACCCAGTACTTC.

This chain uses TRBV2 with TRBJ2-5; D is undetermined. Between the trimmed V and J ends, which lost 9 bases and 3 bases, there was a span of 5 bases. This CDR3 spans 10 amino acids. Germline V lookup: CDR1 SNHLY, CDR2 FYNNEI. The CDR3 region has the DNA TGTGCCAGTGAAGAAGAGACCCAGTACTTC. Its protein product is CASEEETQYF.

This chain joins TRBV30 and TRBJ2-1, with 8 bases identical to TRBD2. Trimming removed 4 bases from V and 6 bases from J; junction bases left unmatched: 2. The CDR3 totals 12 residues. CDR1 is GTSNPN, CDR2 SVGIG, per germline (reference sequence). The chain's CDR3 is CAWNLAGNEQFF. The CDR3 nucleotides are TGTGCCTGGAATCTAGCGGGCAATGAGCAGTTCTTC. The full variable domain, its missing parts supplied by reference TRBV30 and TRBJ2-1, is SQTIHQWPATLVQPVGSPLSLECTVEGTSNPNLYWYRQAAGRGLQLLFYSVGIGQISSEVPQNLSASRPQDRQFILSSKKLLLSDSGFYLCAWNLAGNEQFFGPGTRLTVL.

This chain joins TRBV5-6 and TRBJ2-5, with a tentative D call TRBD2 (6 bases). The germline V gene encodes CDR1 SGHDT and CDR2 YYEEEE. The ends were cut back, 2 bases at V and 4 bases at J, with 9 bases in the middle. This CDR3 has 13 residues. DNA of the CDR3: TGTGCCAGCAGCTTAAGGGGAGGAGAGACCCAGTACTTC. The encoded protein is CASSLRGGETQYF.

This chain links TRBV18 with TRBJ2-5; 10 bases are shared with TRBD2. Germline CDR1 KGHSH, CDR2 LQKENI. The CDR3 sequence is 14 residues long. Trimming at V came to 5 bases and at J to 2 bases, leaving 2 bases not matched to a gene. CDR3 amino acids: CASSSTSGQETQYF. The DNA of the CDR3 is TGTGCCAGCTCATCGACTAGCGGGCAAGAGACCCAGTACTTC.

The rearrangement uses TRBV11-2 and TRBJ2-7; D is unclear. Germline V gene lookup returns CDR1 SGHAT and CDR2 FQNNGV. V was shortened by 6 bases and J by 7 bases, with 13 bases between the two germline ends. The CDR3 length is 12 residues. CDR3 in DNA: TGTGCCAGCAGTTTGGGCCTTGGAGAGCAGTACTTC. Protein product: CASSLGLGEQYF. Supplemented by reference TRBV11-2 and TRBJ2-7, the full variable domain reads EAGVAQSPRYKIIEKRQSVAFWCNPISGHATLYWYQQILGQGPKLLIQFQNNGVVDDSQLPKDRFSAERLKGVDSTLKIQPAKLEDSAVYLCASSLGLGEQYFGPGTRLTVT.

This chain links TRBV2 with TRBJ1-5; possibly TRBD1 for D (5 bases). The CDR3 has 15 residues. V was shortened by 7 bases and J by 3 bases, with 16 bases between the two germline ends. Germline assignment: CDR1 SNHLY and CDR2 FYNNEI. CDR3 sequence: CASTTGQTPNQPQHF. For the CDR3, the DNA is TGTGCCAGCACCACTGGACAAACGCCCAATCAGCCCCAGCATTTT.

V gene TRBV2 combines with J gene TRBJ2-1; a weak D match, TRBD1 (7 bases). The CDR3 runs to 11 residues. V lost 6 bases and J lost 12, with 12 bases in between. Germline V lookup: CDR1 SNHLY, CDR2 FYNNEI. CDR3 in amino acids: CASRRQGGQFF. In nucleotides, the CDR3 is TGTGCCAGCAGGAGACAGGGAGGGCAGTTCTTC. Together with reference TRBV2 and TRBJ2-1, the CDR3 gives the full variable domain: EPEVTQTPSHQVTQMGQEVILRCVPISNHLYFYWYRQILGQKVEFLVSFYNNEISEKSEIFDDQFSVERPDGSNFTLKIRSTKLEDSAMYFCASRRQGGQFFGPGTRLTVL.

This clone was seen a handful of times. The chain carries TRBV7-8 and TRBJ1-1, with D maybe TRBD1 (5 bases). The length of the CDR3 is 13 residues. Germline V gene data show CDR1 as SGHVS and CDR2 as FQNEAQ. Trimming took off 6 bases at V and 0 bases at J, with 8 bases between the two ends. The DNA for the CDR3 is TGTGCCAGCAGGACAGCAATGAACACTGAAGCTTTCTTT. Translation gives CASRTAMNTEAFF.

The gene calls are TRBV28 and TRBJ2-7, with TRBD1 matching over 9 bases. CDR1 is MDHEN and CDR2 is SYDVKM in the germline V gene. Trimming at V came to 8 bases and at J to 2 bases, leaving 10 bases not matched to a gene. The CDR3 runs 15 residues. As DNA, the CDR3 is TGTGCCAGCGGATTAACAGGGGGCTTAACCTACGAGCAGTACTTC. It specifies CASGLTGGLTYEQYF.

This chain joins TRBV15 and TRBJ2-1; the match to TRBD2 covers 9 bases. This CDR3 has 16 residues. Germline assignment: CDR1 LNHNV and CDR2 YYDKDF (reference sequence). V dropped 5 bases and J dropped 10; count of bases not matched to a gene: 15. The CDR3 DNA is TGTGCCACCAGCGGGACGGACAGCGGGAGGCCCCACGAGCAGTTCTTC. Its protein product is CATSGTDSGRPHEQFF.

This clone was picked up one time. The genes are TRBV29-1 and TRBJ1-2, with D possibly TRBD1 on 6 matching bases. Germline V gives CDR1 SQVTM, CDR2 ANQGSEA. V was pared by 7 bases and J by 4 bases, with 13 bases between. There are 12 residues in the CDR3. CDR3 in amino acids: CSARDNSYGYTF. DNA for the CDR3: TGCAGCGCCCGGGACAATTCCTATGGCTACACCTTC. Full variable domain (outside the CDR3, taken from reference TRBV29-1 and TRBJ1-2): SAVISQKPSRDICQRGTSLTIQCQVDSQVTMMFWYRQQPGQSLTLIATANQGSEATYESGFVIDKFPISRPNLTFSTLTVSNMSPEDSSIYLCSARDNSYGYTFGSGTRLTVV.

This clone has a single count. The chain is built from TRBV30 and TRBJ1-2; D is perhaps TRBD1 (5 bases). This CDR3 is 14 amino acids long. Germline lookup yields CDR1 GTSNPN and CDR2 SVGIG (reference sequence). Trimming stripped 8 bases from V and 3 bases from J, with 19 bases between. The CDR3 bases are TGTGCCGGCAGACAGATACGAGGGTACTATGGCTACACCTTC. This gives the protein CAGRQIRGYYGYTF.

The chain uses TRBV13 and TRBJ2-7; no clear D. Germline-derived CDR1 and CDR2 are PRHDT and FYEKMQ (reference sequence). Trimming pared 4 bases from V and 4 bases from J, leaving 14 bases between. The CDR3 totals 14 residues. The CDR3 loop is CASSSILSGYEQYF. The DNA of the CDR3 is TGTGCCAGCAGCTCGATCCTTTCGGGTTACGAGCAGTACTTC. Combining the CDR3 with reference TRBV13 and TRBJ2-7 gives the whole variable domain AAGVIQSPRHLIKEKRETATLKCYPIPRHDTVYWYQQGPGQDPQFLISFYEKMQSDKGSIPDRFSAQQFSDYHSELNMSSLELGDSALYFCASSSILSGYEQYFGPGTRLTVT.

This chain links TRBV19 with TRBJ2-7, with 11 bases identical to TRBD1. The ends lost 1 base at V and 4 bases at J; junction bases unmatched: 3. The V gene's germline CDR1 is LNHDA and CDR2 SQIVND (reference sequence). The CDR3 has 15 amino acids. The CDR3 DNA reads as TGTGCCAGTAGTATAGGGACAGGGGGCAGGTACGAGCAGTACTTC. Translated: CASSIGTGGRYEQYF.

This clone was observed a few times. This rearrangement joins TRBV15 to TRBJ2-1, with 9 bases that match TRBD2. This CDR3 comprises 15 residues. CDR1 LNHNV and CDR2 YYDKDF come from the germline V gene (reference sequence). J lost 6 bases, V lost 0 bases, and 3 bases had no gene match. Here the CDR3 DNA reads TGTGCCACCAGCAGAGAACTAGCGGGTCCCAATGAGCAGTTCTTC. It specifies CATSRELAGPNEQFF. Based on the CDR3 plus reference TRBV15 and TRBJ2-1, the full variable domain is DAMVIQNPRYQVTQFGKPVTLSCSQTLNHNVMYWYQQKSSQAPKLLFHYYDKDFNNEADTPDNFQSRRPNTSFCFLDIRSPGLGDTAMYLCATSRELAGPNEQFFGPGTRLTVL.

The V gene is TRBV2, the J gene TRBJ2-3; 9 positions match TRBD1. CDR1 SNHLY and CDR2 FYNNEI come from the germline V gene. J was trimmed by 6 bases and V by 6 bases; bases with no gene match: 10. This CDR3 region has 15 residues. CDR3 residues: CASRPGQGQGDTQYF. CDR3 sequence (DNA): TGTGCCAGCAGACCAGGACAGGGGCAGGGGGATACGCAGTATTTT. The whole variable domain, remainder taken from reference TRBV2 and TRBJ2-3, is EPEVTQTPSHQVTQMGQEVILRCVPISNHLYFYWYRQILGQKVEFLVSFYNNEISEKSEIFDDQFSVERPDGSNFTLKIRSTKLEDSAMYFCASRPGQGQGDTQYFGPGTRLTVL.

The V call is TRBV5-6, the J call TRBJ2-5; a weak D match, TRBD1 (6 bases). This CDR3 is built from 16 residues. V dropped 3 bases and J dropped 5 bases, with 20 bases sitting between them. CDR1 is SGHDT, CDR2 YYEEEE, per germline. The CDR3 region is CASSWYNTGISETQYF. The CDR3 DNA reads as TGTGCCAGCAGCTGGTATAACACAGGGATAAGCGAGACCCAGTACTTC.

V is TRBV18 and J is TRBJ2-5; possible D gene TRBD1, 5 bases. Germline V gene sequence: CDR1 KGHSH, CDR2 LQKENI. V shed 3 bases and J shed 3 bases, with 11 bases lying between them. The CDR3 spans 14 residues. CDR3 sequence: CASSPPGAKETQYF. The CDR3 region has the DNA TGTGCCAGCTCACCTCCTGGGGCCAAAGAGACCCAGTACTTC.